The 25 T cell receptor beta chains reported below all come from one sample, sequenced in a study of cytomegalovirus exposure and HLA in healthy donors. Produced via immunoSEQ multiplex PCR; TCRdb's table is partial and in-frame only. The data show 100,000 to 150,000 clones, with roughly 93% seen just once and 1% to 1.5% held by the top ten. The source material was PBMCs. The receptors derive from a woman aged 18 to 35 in good health and CMV-seronegative.

The chain is built from TRBV6-1 and TRBJ2-7; 11 nucleotides agree with TRBD2. This CDR3 has 16 amino acids. The V gene's germline CDR1 is MNHNS and CDR2 SASEGT. The trim removed 4 bases at V and 3 bases at J, leaving 8 bases unmatched. The CDR3: CASSVALGTSGYEQYF. CDR3 DNA: TGTGCCAGCAGTGTTGCACTCGGGACTAGCGGCTACGAGCAGTACTTC.

The chain uses TRBV5-1 and TRBJ1-2; 10 positions agree with TRBD1. V shed 5 bases, J shed 4 bases, and the junction held 5 bases outside the gene matches. Germline V gene sequence: CDR1 SGHRS, CDR2 YFSETQ. The CDR3 is 14 amino acids. CDR3 region: CASRWTGGAYGYTF. The CDR3 bases are TGCGCCAGCAGATGGACAGGGGGAGCCTATGGCTACACCTTC. The full variable domain, with the rest looked up from reference TRBV5-1 and TRBJ1-2, is KAGVTQTPRYLIKTRGQQVTLSCSPISGHRSVSWYQQTPGQGLQFLFEYFSETQRNKGNFPGRFSGRQFSNSRSEMNVSTLELGDSALYLCASRWTGGAYGYTFGSGTRLTVV.

This sequence joins TRBV5-6 and TRBJ1-5; D perhaps matches TRBD1 (5 bases). This CDR3 region has 15 residues. Between the trimmed V and J ends, which lost 4 bases and 4 bases, there was a span of 15 bases. Per the germline V gene, CDR1 is SGHDT and CDR2 is YYEEEE. The CDR3 reads CASSRQGVPNQPQHF. As DNA, the CDR3 is TGTGCCAGCAGCCGCCAAGGGGTCCCTAATCAGCCCCAGCATTTT.

The rearrangement links TRBV30 to TRBJ1-1, with 7 bases that match TRBD1. Germline CDR1 is GTSNPN and CDR2 is SVGIG (reference sequence). The CDR3 spans 14 residues. This chain's CDR3 is CALDREQFPLRAFF. The DNA for the CDR3 is TGTGCTTTAGACAGGGAACAATTCCCCCTTAGAGCTTTCTTT. The full variable domain, completed using reference TRBV30 and TRBJ1-1, is SQTIHQWPATLVQPVGSPLSLECTVEGTSNPNLYWYRQAAGRGLQLLFYSVGIGQISSEVPQNLSASRPQDRQFILSSKKLLLSDSGFYLCALDREQFPLRAFFGQGTRLTVV.

J is TRBJ1-4 and V is TRBV12-5; weak D call: TRBD1 (6 bases). Deletions cut 4 bases from V and 14 bases from J, with 17 bases between. This CDR3 is 13 amino acids long. Germline V gene lookup returns CDR1 LGHNT and CDR2 FRNRAP. The CDR3 loop is CASGWTDSSFLFF. The CDR3 coding sequence is TGTGCTAGTGGTTGGACAGATTCGTCGTTTCTGTTTTTT.

The chain is built from TRBV11-3 and TRBJ2-3; 7 bases agree with TRBD2. V dropped 5 bases and J dropped 1; count of bases not matched to a gene: 15. This CDR3 has 18 amino acids. The germline V gene encodes CDR1 SGHNT and CDR2 YENEEA. DNA for the CDR3: TGTGCCAGCAGCCCCTTGGTAGGGCCTAGCGGTCGCACAGATACGCAGTATTTT. Its protein is CASSPLVGPSGRTDTQYF.

This chain joins TRBV30 and TRBJ2-1; 8 bases align to TRBD1. The length of the CDR3 is 14 residues. The germline gives CDR1 GTSNPN, CDR2 SVGIG (reference sequence). J gave up 6 bases and V 4 bases, and 8 bases lay outside the gene matches. The CDR3: CAWNDRGRTNEQFF. CDR3 coding DNA: TGTGCCTGGAACGACAGGGGCCGTACCAATGAGCAGTTCTTC. Together with reference TRBV30 and TRBJ2-1, the CDR3 gives the full variable domain: SQTIHQWPATLVQPVGSPLSLECTVEGTSNPNLYWYRQAAGRGLQLLFYSVGIGQISSEVPQNLSASRPQDRQFILSSKKLLLSDSGFYLCAWNDRGRTNEQFFGPGTRLTVL.

The CDR3 loop is CASSVRQGDYEQYF. The DNA for the CDR3 is TGTGCCAGCAGTGTCCGACAGGGGGACTACGAGCAGTACTTC. The chain carries TRBV28 and TRBJ2-7; TRBD1 matches at 9 bases. V was clipped by 5 bases and J by 3 bases; unmatched bases: 5. This CDR3 has 14 amino acids. Germline V gene data show CDR1 as MDHEN and CDR2 as SYDVKM.

This chain uses TRBV7-9 with TRBJ1-1; tentative D call: TRBD1 (5 bases). The V end was cut by 1 base, the J end by 7 bases, with 10 bases between. The CDR3 covers 13 residues. Germline assignment: CDR1 SEHNR and CDR2 FQNEAQ (reference sequence). The CDR3 nucleotides read TGTGCCAGCAGCTTAGTCCAGGGTGGTGAAGCTTTCTTT. Its translation is CASSLVQGGEAFF.

V gene TRBV11-2 combines with J gene TRBJ1-3; D perhaps matches TRBD1 (5 bases). V was shortened by 0 bases and J by 3 bases, with 9 bases between the two germline ends. Looked up from germline, CDR1 is SGHAT and CDR2 is FQNNGV. CDR3 length: 15 residues. CDR3 sequence (DNA): TGTGCCAGCAGCTTAGATGCGGGGGGTGGAAACACCATATATTTT. Translation gives CASSLDAGGGNTIYF.

This chain uses TRBV28 with TRBJ1-2, with 9 bases that match TRBD1. The CDR3 contains 14 residues. The trim removed 1 base at V and 5 bases at J, leaving 2 bases unmatched. Germline lookup yields CDR1 MDHEN and CDR2 SYDVKM. The CDR3 sequence: CASSLYGTGYGYTF. The CDR3 region has the DNA TGTGCCAGCAGTTTATACGGGACAGGGTATGGCTACACCTTC.

The chain has TRBV6-7 and TRBJ1-4; D unclear. TRBV6-7 belongs to the ORF category, with a function that is uncertain. This CDR3 contains 15 residues. V shed 5 bases and J shed 4 bases, with 14 bases lying between them. The CDR3 sequence: CASSRNKRGNEKLFF. CDR3 bases: TGTGCCAGCAGTCGTAATAAGCGGGGTAATGAAAAACTGTTTTTT.

This chain uses TRBV7-9 with TRBJ2-7; a possible D gene is TRBD1 (6 bases). Trimming removed 3 bases from V and 5 bases from J, with 17 bases in between. This CDR3 contains 15 residues. Per germline, CDR1 SEHNR and CDR2 FQNEAQ (reference sequence). Here the CDR3 reads CASSFSGAVFHEQYF. DNA for the CDR3: TGTGCCAGCAGCTTTTCAGGGGCCGTTTTCCACGAGCAGTACTTC.

The chain carries TRBV10-3 and TRBJ2-3, with D possibly being TRBD2 (6 bases). The ends were cut back, 7 bases at V and 0 bases at J, with 8 bases in the middle. CDR3 size: 13 residues. The germline CDR1 and CDR2 sequences are ENHRY and SYGVKD. Here the CDR3 reads CAITGTSTDTQYF. The DNA for the CDR3 is TGTGCCATCACCGGGACTAGCACAGATACGCAGTATTTT.

As DNA, the CDR3 is TGTGCCAGTAGTGAGGGGGGGCGAGAAGCTTTCTTT. Amino acid sequence: CASSEGGREAFF. This chain links TRBV19 with TRBJ1-1, with D possibly being TRBD1 (6 bases). V lost 5 bases and J lost 8, with 12 bases in between. This CDR3 has 12 residues. CDR1 is LNHDA and CDR2 is SQIVND in the germline V gene (reference sequence).

V is TRBV19 and J is TRBJ1-2, with a possible D match to TRBD1 (5 bases). Deletions cut 6 bases from V and 4 bases from J, with 12 bases between. Germline V CDR1 and CDR2: LNHDA, SQIVND (reference sequence). The CDR3 spans 13 residues. The CDR3 nucleotides read TGTGCCAGTAGCCCACAGGCTTCCTATGGCTACACCTTC. Translated: CASSPQASYGYTF.

In its sample, this clone was seen once. V gene TRBV5-4 combines with J gene TRBJ2-1; 10 positions match TRBD1. The CDR3 is made up of 15 amino acids. The V segment lost 4 bases and the J segment 2 bases; nucleotides outside the gene matches: 3. Germline CDR1 is SGHNT and CDR2 is YYREEE (reference sequence). The CDR3 DNA follows: TGTGCCAGCAGCGCCGGGACAGGGGCCTACAATGAGCAGTTCTTC. This encodes CASSAGTGAYNEQFF. The full variable domain, in which reference TRBV5-4 and TRBJ2-1 provide the parts outside the CDR3, is ETGVTQSPTHLIKTRGQQVTLRCSSQSGHNTVSWYQQALGQGPQFIFQYYREEENGRGNFPPRFSGLQFPNYSSELNVNALELDDSALYLCASSAGTGAYNEQFFGPGTRLTVL.

The genes are TRBV27 and TRBJ2-1; TRBD2 is a possible D gene (5 bases). Germline lookup yields CDR1 MNHEY and CDR2 SMNVEV (reference sequence). V lost 5 bases and J 7 bases, leaving 12 bases between the germline ends. The CDR3 has 13 amino acids. DNA of the CDR3: TGTGCCAGCAGTCTCCACTGGAGGAATGAGCAGTTCTTC. Its translation is CASSLHWRNEQFF.

The chain recombines TRBV28 with TRBJ1-6; tentatively, D is TRBD1 (6 bases). V shed 6 bases and J shed 10 bases, with 13 bases lying between them. The CDR3 has 13 amino acids. Germline V gives CDR1 MDHEN, CDR2 SYDVKM. The CDR3 is CASSRQVSSPLHF. In nucleotides, the CDR3 is TGTGCCAGCAGCCGACAGGTTAGCTCACCCCTCCACTTT.

The rearrangement uses TRBV18 and TRBJ1-2; the D is unclear. Germline CDR1 KGHSH, CDR2 LQKENI. V was cut by 3 bases and J by 0 bases, with 8 bases left in between. The CDR3 extends over 14 amino acids. The CDR3 is CASSPSSSNYGYTF. The CDR3 nucleotides read TGTGCCAGCTCACCTTCCAGTTCTAACTATGGCTACACCTTC.

This chain links TRBV7-2 with TRBJ2-7; TRBD2 agrees at 9 bases. The CDR3 is 16 residues long. CDR1 SGHTA and CDR2 FQGNSA come from the germline V gene. The V segment lost 2 bases and the J segment 3 bases; nucleotides outside the gene matches: 8. For the CDR3, the DNA is TGTGCCAGCAGCTTAAGCGCGGGAGGGGGTTTCTACGAGCAGTACTTC. It specifies CASSLSAGGGFYEQYF.

This clone was seen only once. The rearrangement links TRBV19 to TRBJ1-1; D unclear. Trimming cost V 10 bases and J 0 bases, with 12 bases left between them. In germline, CDR1 is LNHDA, CDR2 SQIVND (reference sequence). The length of the CDR3 is 13 residues. Here the CDR3 DNA reads TGTGCCAAACACATGATCGTGAACACTGAAGCTTTCTTT. Amino acids: CAKHMIVNTEAFF.

The chain carries TRBV6-1 and TRBJ2-5; 12 nucleotides line up with TRBD2. Trimming took 8 bases from V and 4 from J; bases not matched to a gene: 5. CDR1 MNHNS and CDR2 SASEGT come from the germline V gene. This CDR3 spans 14 amino acids. The CDR3 region has the DNA TGTGCCAGCTCGGCTAGCGGGGGGGTAGAGACCCAGTACTTC. As protein: CASSASGGVETQYF.

This clone was counted a few times. The rearrangement joins TRBV5-4 to TRBJ2-7; tentative D call: TRBD2 (5 bases). The CDR3 is 12 amino acids. Germline values: CDR1 SGHNT, CDR2 YYREEE (reference sequence). Trimming left V 1 base short and J 8 bases short, with 10 bases between. In DNA form, the CDR3 reads TGTGCCAGCAGCTTGATTACGGGGAAGCAGTACTTC. Protein: CASSLITGKQYF.

V gene TRBV13 combines with J gene TRBJ2-1; TRBD2 agrees at 8 bases. Per germline, CDR1 PRHDT and CDR2 FYEKMQ (reference sequence). V trimming: 1 base; J trimming: 2 bases; junction bases outside the gene matches: 19. This CDR3 has 21 residues. The CDR3, as DNA: TGTGCCAGCAGCTTAGAAGGGGGGGGACTAGTGGGACCTCAAACCTACAATGAGCAGTTCTTC. Amino acid sequence: CASSLEGGGLVGPQTYNEQFF. Full variable domain (rest looked up from reference TRBV13 and TRBJ2-1): AAGVIQSPRHLIKEKRETATLKCYPIPRHDTVYWYQQGPGQDPQFLISFYEKMQSDKGSIPDRFSAQQFSDYHSELNMSSLELGDSALYFCASSLEGGGLVGPQTYNEQFFGPGTRLTVL.